These 15 T cell receptor beta chains share one sample of origin, sequenced in a study of CD8+CD57+ T cells in acquired aplastic anemia. CDR3 and TCR beta VDJ profiling relied on a genomic DNA template. MiXCR was run by TCRdb on the reads, yielding one entry per CDR3 protein. The sample has 150,000 to 180,000 distinct CDR3 sequences; about 48% are singletons. All patients picked for sequencing had shown, by flow cytometry, an expansion of CD8+CD57+ cells. The sequenced sample was sorted CD4+, CD8+, or CD8+CD57+ T cells (not recorded which) from PBMCs. The receptors originated from a human donor with aplastic anemia.

This sequence joins TRBV19 and TRBJ2-3, with D maybe TRBD2 (5 bases). This CDR3 is built from 12 residues. Germline values: CDR1 LNHDA, CDR2 SQIVND (reference sequence). Deletions cut 3 bases from V and 8 bases from J, with 9 bases between. CDR3 DNA sequence: TGTGCCAGTAGTATCGAGGGAGTTACGCAGTATTTT. Its protein is CASSIEGVTQYF.

This clonotype has a count of ten or more. The chain employs TRBV5-4 and TRBJ1-2, with unresolved D. Germline V gene data show CDR1 as SGHNT and CDR2 as YYREEE (reference sequence). The V end lost 2 bases, the J end lost 4 bases, and 9 bases lay between the germline ends. This CDR3 is 13 amino acids long. The CDR3 bases are TGTGCCAGCAGCTTAAGTTCCGGCTATGGCTACACCTTC. This translates into CASSLSSGYGYTF. Combining the CDR3 with reference TRBV5-4 and TRBJ1-2 gives the whole variable domain ETGVTQSPTHLIKTRGQQVTLRCSSQSGHNTVSWYQQALGQGPQFIFQYYREEENGRGNFPPRFSGLQFPNYSSELNVNALELDDSALYLCASSLSSGYGYTFGSGTRLTVV.

J is TRBJ2-1 and V is TRBV6-4, with 9 bases fitting TRBD2. Germline values: CDR1 MRHNA, CDR2 SNTAGT. The CDR3 length is 16 residues. V was pared by 2 bases and J by 4 bases, with 6 bases of the junction left unmatched. Here the CDR3 DNA reads TGTGCCAGCAGTGACGAAGCGGGGGGCCTTTACAATGAGCAGTTCTTC. The encoded protein is CASSDEAGGLYNEQFF.

This clonotype was counted at least ten times. The rearrangement links TRBV5-1 to TRBJ1-2; D call uncertain. The V end was cut by 5 bases, the J end by 8 bases, with 13 bases between. The CDR3 is 12 amino acids. Germline V gene sequence: CDR1 SGHRS, CDR2 YFSETQ. The CDR3 sequence: CASRLGSVGYTF. CDR3 nucleotide sequence: TGCGCCAGCAGGCTTGGCTCGGTGGGCTACACCTTC.

This clonotype has a handful of counts. The genes are TRBV24-1 and TRBJ2-3; no clear D. The CDR3 is 14 amino acids. Deletions cut 3 bases from V and 2 bases from J, with 8 bases between. Germline lookup yields CDR1 KGHDR and CDR2 SFDVKD. This CDR3 is CATSDDQFTDTQYF. The CDR3 bases are TGTGCCACCAGTGATGATCAATTCACAGATACGCAGTATTTT.

The rearrangement links TRBV6-2 or TRBV6-3 to TRBJ2-3, with D tentatively TRBD2 (5 bases). V dropped 8 bases and J dropped 2 bases, with 14 bases sitting between them. The CDR3 extends over 14 amino acids. The germline V gene encodes CDR1 MNHEY and CDR2 SVGEGT. Here the CDR3 DNA reads TGTGCCAGCCGTTCTACGAGGGTCACAGATACGCAGTATTTT. It translates to CASRSTRVTDTQYF.

This sequence joins TRBV7-2 and TRBJ2-7; D possibly corresponds to TRBD1 (5 bases). Per the germline V gene, CDR1 is SGHTA and CDR2 is FQGNSA. The CDR3 spans 15 residues. The V end was cut by 6 bases, the J end by 1 base, with 16 bases between. The DNA of the CDR3 is TGTGCCAGCAGGCACGACCAGGGCCCATCCTACGAGCAGTACTTC. This translates into CASRHDQGPSYEQYF.

The rearrangement links TRBV20-1 to TRBJ2-5; D uncertain. The V gene lost 0 bases and the J gene lost 7 bases, with 9 bases spanning the gap. Germline CDR1 is DFQATT and CDR2 is SNEGSKA (reference sequence). This CDR3 comprises 12 residues. The CDR3 DNA reads TGCAGTGCTAGAGATACAGTCGCGACCCAGTACTTC. This sequence encodes CSARDTVATQYF.

J is TRBJ2-5 and V is TRBV10-3; D is undetermined. CDR3 length equals 16 residues. In germline, CDR1 is ENHRY, CDR2 SYGVKD. Trimming removed 0 bases at V and 1 base at J, with 12 bases between. CDR3 region: CAISESTGRSQETQYF. Here the CDR3 DNA reads TGTGCCATCAGTGAGTCTACTGGACGGAGCCAAGAGACCCAGTACTTC.

V is TRBV2 and J is TRBJ1-1; no reliable D call. V was cut by 2 bases and J by 6 bases, with 13 bases left in between. CDR3 length: 14 amino acids. The germline gives CDR1 SNHLY, CDR2 FYNNEI. This chain's CDR3 is CASSEWRELSEAFF. DNA for the CDR3: TGTGCCAGCAGTGAATGGAGGGAACTGTCTGAAGCTTTCTTT.

This clonotype was counted at least ten times. V is TRBV20-1 and J is TRBJ2-7, with 8 positions matching TRBD2. The germline gives CDR1 DFQATT, CDR2 SNEGSKA (reference sequence). V trimming: 3 bases; J trimming: 1 base; junction bases outside the gene matches: 17. CDR3 length: 18 residues. The CDR3 spells CSASGGFAGGYGSYEQYF. The DNA of the CDR3 is TGCAGTGCTAGCGGGGGTTTCGCGGGGGGCTACGGATCCTACGAGCAGTACTTC.

Written as DNA, the CDR3 is TGTGCCAGCGGAAACCGGGACAGGCACAATGAGCAGTTCTTC. This gives the protein CASGNRDRHNEQFF. The chain carries TRBV6-1 and TRBJ2-1; 8 bases match TRBD1. The junction had 8 bases not matched to a gene; V was cut back by 8 bases and J by 5 bases. CDR3 length: 14 residues. From germline, CDR1 is MNHNS and CDR2 SASEGT.

The J gene is TRBJ2-7, the V gene TRBV2; 9 bases map to TRBD1. The CDR3 consists of 16 residues. J gave up 5 bases and V 3 bases, and 11 bases lay outside the gene matches. Germline assignment: CDR1 SNHLY and CDR2 FYNNEI. CDR3 DNA: TGTGCCAGCAGTGACGTTGGGACAGGGTTATCAGACGAGCAGTACTTC. It is translated as CASSDVGTGLSDEQYF. Variable domain in full (rest from reference TRBV2 and TRBJ2-7): EPEVTQTPSHQVTQMGQEVILRCVPISNHLYFYWYRQILGQKVEFLVSFYNNEISEKSEIFDDQFSVERPDGSNFTLKIRSTKLEDSAMYFCASSDVGTGLSDEQYFGPGTRLTVT.

The gene calls are TRBV15 and TRBJ1-5, with 8 bases aligning to TRBD1. V lost 1 base to trimming and J lost 3 bases; unmatched junction nucleotides: 2. Germline assignment: CDR1 LNHNV and CDR2 YYDKDF (reference sequence). The CDR3 loop spans 15 amino acids. The CDR3 DNA follows: TGTGCCACCAGCAGAGGGACAGGGAACAATCAGCCCCAGCATTTT. Its protein is CATSRGTGNNQPQHF.

DNA of the CDR3: TGTGCCAGCAGCCGGGTTAGCGGCGGTGAGCAGTTCTTC. Its protein product is CASSRVSGGEQFF. This chain joins TRBV12-3 or TRBV12-4 and TRBJ2-1, with D possibly matching TRBD2 (6 bases). The V end was cut by 6 bases, the J end by 9 bases, with 15 bases between. CDR3 length: 13 amino acids.